The clone carrying this T cell receptor beta chain was found a few times. The antigen is undetermined. This entry is derived from a study of blood T cells in healthy people across ages. CDR3 length: 14 amino acids. Germline V gene data show CDR1 as SNHLY and CDR2 as FYNNEI. The V and J ends lost 2 bases and 5 bases respectively, with 13 bases between them. Then a second PCR, running roughly 7 to 11 cycles, was carried out with a sample-barcoded 5' primer and a J-beta primer mix. A 12-random-nucleotide template-switch adaptor tagged each cDNA molecule. TCRdb reprocessed the 5' RACE reads with MiXCR, giving one entry per CDR3 protein. The data contain 1.5 million to 2 million distinct CDR3 sequences, roughly 27% of them singletons. Study-wide findings and caveats: Diversity of TCR beta correlated strongly with naive T cell percentage. Both higher diversity and more naive CD4+ cells marked long-lived donors when set against aged donors.

Each sample yielded at least 6 million isolated PBMCs. This sequence was found in a woman between 25 and 40 years old in good health. V gene TRBV2 combines with J gene TRBJ2-7; a possible D gene is TRBD1 (6 bases). What was sequenced was blood. The CDR3 spells CASSETNRADEQYF. As DNA, the CDR3 is TGTGCCAGCAGTGAAACCAACAGGGCCGACGAGCAGTACTTC.